This entry concerns a single T cell receptor (beta chain). From germline, CDR1 is ENHRY and CDR2 SYGVKD. V gave up 3 bases and J gave up 1 base, with 21 bases separating them. The CDR3 consists of 18 residues. This sample was included in a study of blood T cell repertoires in COVID-19. Measured with immunoSEQ multiplex PCR; TCRdb has only the in-frame clones, and not every one. The top ten hold around 6.3% of the sample, which has approximately 100,000 clones, roughly 71% seen once. This chain joins TRBV10-3 and TRBJ2-5; D possibly corresponds to TRBD2 (7 bases). The sequenced sample was peripheral blood. The sequence was obtained from a man aged 80 or over with acute or convalescent COVID-19. The CDR3 is CAISEPPGGPGIQETQYF. The DNA for the CDR3 is TGTGCCATCAGTGAACCACCCGGGGGGCCCGGTATCCAAGAGACCCAGTACTTC.